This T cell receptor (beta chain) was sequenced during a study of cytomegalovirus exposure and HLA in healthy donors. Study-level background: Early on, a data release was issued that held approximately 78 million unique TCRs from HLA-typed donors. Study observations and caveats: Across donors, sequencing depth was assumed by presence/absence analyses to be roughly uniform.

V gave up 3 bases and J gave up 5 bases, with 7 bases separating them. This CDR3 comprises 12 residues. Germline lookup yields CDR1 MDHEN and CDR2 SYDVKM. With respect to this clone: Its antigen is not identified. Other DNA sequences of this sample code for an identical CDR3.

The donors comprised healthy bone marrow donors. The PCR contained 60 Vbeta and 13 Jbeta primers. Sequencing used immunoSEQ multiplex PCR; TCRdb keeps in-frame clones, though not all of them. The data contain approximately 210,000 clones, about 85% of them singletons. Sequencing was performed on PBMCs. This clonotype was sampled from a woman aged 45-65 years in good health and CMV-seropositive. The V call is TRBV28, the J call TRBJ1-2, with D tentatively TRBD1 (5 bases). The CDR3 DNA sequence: TGTGCCAGCAGTTTTCGGGGGTATGGCTACACCTTC. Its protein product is CASSFRGYGYTF.